This TCR beta chain was documented in a study of blood T cell repertoires in COVID-19. Study summary: Nucleic acid was either cDNA or gDNA, and it came from T cells, B-cell-depleted T cells, or PBMCs.

Methods used by the authors: Scientists estimated how many nucleated cells there were by amplifying reference gene primers. Clones were read by immunoSEQ multiplex PCR, and TCRdb kept only the in-frame ones, dropping some. The V and J calls and clone size were taken over from that table, and D and trimming were inferred from the DNA. The sample includes roughly 230,000 clones, nearly 90% of them seen just once. The germline CDR1 and CDR2 sequences are LGHNA and YSLEER. The ends lost 2 bases at V and 2 bases at J; junction bases unmatched: 16. This CDR3 is 20 amino acids long. The gene calls are TRBV4-3 and TRBJ2-3, with 10 nucleotides matching TRBD2. The TCR originated in a woman in her thirties or forties who had recovered from COVID-19. Sequenced sample: peripheral blood. CDR3 coding DNA: TGCGCCAGCAGCCAAACCAGTGGGGCTAGCGGGAGTGTGAACACAGATACGCAGTATTTT. Its translation: CASSQTSGASGSVNTDTQYF.